This T cell receptor beta chain was sequenced in a study of blood T cell repertoires in COVID-19. Across the study: The United States, Italy and Spain were the sources of the acute and convalescent COVID-19 samples. Sample material is recorded as cDNA or gDNA derived from T cells, B-cell-depleted T cells, or PBMCs.

Authors' analysis steps: From reference gene primer amplification, estimates of nucleated cell counts were derived. Generated by immunoSEQ multiplex PCR, the TCRdb table keeps only in-frame clones and is missing some. D and trimming were read from the DNA, whereas the V and J calls and clone size are those reported in that table. The profile covers roughly 99,000 clones, with around nine tenths appearing a single time and around 1.2% taken by the ten largest. V shed 3 bases, J shed 2 bases, and the junction held 4 bases outside the gene matches. CDR3 length equals 16 residues. Germline CDR1 SNHLY, CDR2 FYNNEI.

The clonotype was recovered from a woman in her twenties or thirties with acute or convalescent COVID-19. Sequencing input: peripheral blood. V is TRBV2 and J is TRBJ2-3, with 11 bases matching TRBD2. The CDR3: CASSDLAGGFTDTQYF. DNA for the CDR3: TGTGCCAGCAGTGACCTAGCGGGAGGCTTCACAGATACGCAGTATTTT.